The T cell receptor beta chain under discussion was sequenced for a study of CD8+CD57+ T cells in acquired aplastic anemia. The patients chosen for sequencing had shown expansion of CD8+CD57+ cells (detected by flow cytometry). According to the study, genomic DNA was the template for TCR beta VDJ and CDR3 profiling. TCRdb re-called the reads through MiXCR, storing one row per CDR3 protein. The sample lists about 200,000 distinct CDR3 sequences; 65% were seen once. The sample consisted of sorted CD4+, CD8+, or CD8+CD57+ T cells (not recorded which) from PBMCs. This TCR came from a human donor with aplastic anemia.

CDR3 nucleotides: TGTGCCAGCAGTGACCTCGGATACCAAGAGACCCAGTACTTC. Translating it yields CASSDLGYQETQYF. The chain combines TRBV7-9 with TRBJ2-5; D remains unclear. The CDR3 totals 14 residues. The germline V and J ends were trimmed by 6 bases and 0 bases, with 11 bases remaining between them. Germline V CDR1 and CDR2: SEHNR, FQNEAQ (reference sequence).